One sample yielded the 30 T cell receptor beta chains listed below, sequenced in a study of OX40 agonist ivuxolimab in advanced cancers. The repertoire was sequenced with immunoSEQ multiplex PCR; TCRdb's copy has only in-frame clones and lacks some. This sample has several thousand clones, with 75% to 80% found just once. This sample comprised CD4+ or CD8+ T cells sorted from blood, obtained in a trial of the OX40 agonist ivuxolimab. Source of these receptors: an adult with an advanced solid tumor such as melanoma, head and neck, liver or kidney cancer.

There are a few counts of this clone. For the CDR3, the DNA is TGTGCCAGCATAACGGGGCAGGTATCCTACGAGCAGTACTTC. Translated, it gives CASITGQVSYEQYF. The rearrangement uses TRBV2 and TRBJ2-7; D is perhaps TRBD1 or TRBD2 (5 bases each). Trimming shortened V by 7 bases and J by 1 base, and 14 bases separated the two germline ends. This CDR3 region has 14 residues. CDR1 is SNHLY, CDR2 FYNNEI, per germline.

This chain joins TRBV27 and TRBJ2-2; no clear D. Germline loops: CDR1 MNHEY, CDR2 SMNVEV (reference sequence). Trimming removed 2 bases from V and 8 bases from J, with 9 bases in between. The CDR3 is 13 residues long. The CDR3 loop reads CASSLRVSGELFF. DNA for the CDR3: TGTGCCAGCAGTTTAAGAGTCTCTGGGGAGCTGTTTTTT.

This chain uses TRBV6-6 with TRBJ1-3; D perhaps matches TRBD1 (6 bases). The CDR3 has 15 residues. Germline V gives CDR1 MNHNY, CDR2 SVGAGI (reference sequence). The V end lost 4 bases, the J end lost 2 bases, and 12 bases lay between the germline ends. This chain's CDR3 is CASSFLGAPGNTIYF. The CDR3 nucleotides are TGTGCCAGCAGTTTCTTGGGGGCGCCTGGAAACACCATATATTTT.

The rearrangement uses TRBV7-2 and TRBJ1-2, with 7 nucleotides matching TRBD1. V lost 3 bases to trimming and J lost 4 bases; unmatched junction nucleotides: 8. CDR3 size: 15 residues. Germline CDR1 is SGHTA and CDR2 is FQGNSA. The CDR3 loop is CASSFGQEEVYGYTF. In DNA form, the CDR3 reads TGTGCCAGCAGCTTCGGACAGGAAGAGGTCTATGGCTACACCTTC.

The chain employs TRBV10-3 and TRBJ2-1, with D perhaps TRBD1 or TRBD2 (5 bases each). Germline CDR1 reads ENHRY; CDR2 reads SYGVKD. V was cut by 6 bases and J by 10 bases, with 22 bases left in between. This CDR3 is 15 amino acids long. CDR3 sequence reads: CAISLGVTHGEEQFF. CDR3 bases: TGTGCCATCAGCCTGGGGGTTACACACGGCGAAGAGCAGTTCTTC.

The rearrangement uses TRBV6-5 and TRBJ2-7, with D hard to call. Trimming stripped 2 bases from V and 7 bases from J, with 15 bases between. The CDR3 is made up of 14 amino acids. In germline, CDR1 is MNHEY, CDR2 SVGAGI. CDR3 coding DNA: TGTGCCAGCAGTTACCCGGGTGGAGCCAATGAGCAGTACTTC. Its protein product is CASSYPGGANEQYF.

This chain uses TRBV9 with TRBJ2-2, with TRBD2 matching 10 bases. Germline values: CDR1 SGDLS, CDR2 YYNGEE. The CDR3 totals 16 residues. The trim removed 0 bases at V and 5 bases at J, leaving 4 bases unmatched. CDR3 region: CASSVAGGLATGELFF. For the CDR3, the DNA is TGTGCCAGCAGCGTAGCAGGGGGACTAGCGACCGGGGAGCTGTTTTTT.

This clone has more than one count but fewer than ten. This rearrangement joins TRBV9 to TRBJ2-2, with D possibly being TRBD2 (6 bases). The CDR3 is 15 residues long. Looked up from germline, CDR1 is SGDLS and CDR2 is YYNGEE. V was clipped by 7 bases and J by 7 bases, with 20 bases between them. The CDR3 DNA sequence: TGTGCCAGCGGCCTCGGGGGTCCCTGGGACGGGGAGCTGTTTTTT. Its protein product is CASGLGGPWDGELFF.

The chain joins TRBV4-3 to TRBJ2-3, with 8 bases lining up with TRBD1. This CDR3 comprises 15 residues. Germline V gene lookup returns CDR1 LGHNA and CDR2 YSLEER. V gave up 5 bases and J gave up 3 bases; unmatched junction bases: 7. The CDR3 loop reads CASSETGVVTDTQYF. CDR3 in DNA: TGCGCCAGCAGCGAGACAGGGGTTGTGACAGATACGCAGTATTTT.

The chain links TRBV2 to TRBJ2-7; D perhaps matches TRBD2 (5 bases). The V end was cut by 1 base, the J end by 6 bases, with 19 bases between. Germline V gene data show CDR1 as SNHLY and CDR2 as FYNNEI. This CDR3 has 16 amino acids. DNA of the CDR3: TGTGCCAGCAGTGAAGGGGTCGGGATCGGGTTGCGCGAGCAGTACTTC. Its translation is CASSEGVGIGLREQYF.

V is TRBV9 and J is TRBJ1-3; 10 bases agree with TRBD1. Germline lookup yields CDR1 SGDLS and CDR2 YYNGEE. The CDR3 length is 16 residues. The junction had 4 bases not matched to a gene; V was cut back by 4 bases and J by 0 bases. The CDR3 protein is CASSLRDRGSGNTIYF. The CDR3 nucleotides are TGTGCCAGCAGCCTCCGGGACAGGGGCTCTGGAAACACCATATATTTT.

The V call is TRBV6-4, the J call TRBJ1-2; D may be TRBD1 (5 bases). In germline, CDR1 is MRHNA, CDR2 SNTAGT. Trimming shortened V by 2 bases and J by 4 bases, and 17 bases separated the two germline ends. CDR3 size: 16 residues. DNA for the CDR3: TGTGCCAGCAGTGACACTCCACAGGCACCATTCTATGGCTACACCTTC. Translating it yields CASSDTPQAPFYGYTF.

J is TRBJ2-7 and V is TRBV9; D unresolved. Germline CDR1 and CDR2: SGDLS and YYNGEE. The CDR3 has 18 residues. Trimming removed 3 bases from V and 0 bases from J, with 22 bases in between. In DNA form, the CDR3 reads TGTGCCAGCAGCGCCCCCTCGACGGGCGGCCGGAGCTCCTACGAGCAGTACTTC. Amino acids: CASSAPSTGGRSSYEQYF.

This chain connects TRBV9 to TRBJ2-7, with 8 bases lining up with TRBD2. V lost 4 bases and J lost 3; bases outside the gene matches: 9. CDR3 size: 15 residues. CDR1 and CDR2 from the germline V gene are SGDLS and YYNGEE. CDR3 coding DNA: TGTGCCAGCAGCCCCCGGGGGGGGGCGAACTACGAGCAGTACTTC. Protein: CASSPRGGANYEQYF.

CDR3 region: CASSARLNEQFF. In DNA form, the CDR3 reads TGTGCCAGCAGCGCTAGGCTGAATGAGCAGTTCTTC. This chain joins TRBV5-6 and TRBJ2-1; D remains unclear. Germline-derived CDR1 and CDR2 are SGHDT and YYEEEE. V lost 4 bases, J lost 7 bases, and 9 bases lay in between. The CDR3 is 12 amino acids.

The chain links TRBV7-6 to TRBJ1-1; D unresolved. Germline CDR1 reads SGHVS; CDR2 reads FNYEAQ. CDR3 length: 12 amino acids. Trimming took off 5 bases at V and 4 bases at J, with 8 bases between the two ends. The CDR3 DNA follows: TGTGCCAGCAGCCCCTGGGGCACTGAAGCTTTCTTT. Translated, it gives CASSPWGTEAFF.

The chain uses TRBV5-1 and TRBJ2-7; 10 bases align to TRBD1. The V segment lost 4 bases and the J segment 7 bases; nucleotides outside the gene matches: 14. Germline V gene data show CDR1 as SGHRS and CDR2 as YFSETQ. The CDR3 covers 16 residues. CDR3 nucleotide sequence: TGCGCCAGCAGCGTACTTCCGGGGACAGGGGTGCGAGAGCAGTACTTC. Amino acids: CASSVLPGTGVREQYF.

CDR3 nucleotides: TGTGCCAGCAGTTATGGGTTGGGGGAGACCCAGTACTTC. Protein: CASSYGLGETQYF. The chain couples TRBV27 to TRBJ2-5; D is uncertain. Trimming took 4 bases from V and 5 from J, leaving 11 bases between them. The CDR3 is 13 amino acids. Per germline, CDR1 MNHEY and CDR2 SMNVEV (reference sequence).

The chain recombines TRBV6-5 with TRBJ1-2; D is undetermined. The V gene's germline CDR1 is MNHEY and CDR2 SVGAGI. V was shortened by 8 bases and J by 5 bases, with 12 bases between the two germline ends. The CDR3 spans 12 residues. Written as DNA, the CDR3 is TGTGCCAGCGGCACGCTCGGGTATGGCTACACCTTC. Its translation is CASGTLGYGYTF.

The V call is TRBV25-1, the J call TRBJ1-1, with 7 bases identical to TRBD1. The germline gives CDR1 MGHDK, CDR2 SYGVNS. The CDR3 runs to 12 residues. J gave up 6 bases and V 6 bases, and 4 bases lay outside the gene matches. CDR3 in DNA: TGTGCCAGCAGCCGAGGGACAGCTGAAGCTTTCTTT. Protein: CASSRGTAEAFF. The whole variable domain, filled in from reference TRBV25-1 and TRBJ1-1, reads EADIYQTPRYLVIGTGKKITLECSQTMGHDKMYWYQQDPGMELHLIHYSYGVNSTEKGDLSSESTVSRIRTEHFPLTLESARPSHTSQYLCASSRGTAEAFFGQGTRLTVV.

This sequence joins TRBV6-5 and TRBJ1-5, with unresolved D. The CDR3 consists of 14 residues. Germline loops: CDR1 MNHEY, CDR2 SVGAGI. V lost 0 bases and J 1 base, leaving 4 bases between the germline ends. The CDR3 sequence is CASSYSISNQPQHF. The DNA of the CDR3 is TGTGCCAGCAGTTACTCTATAAGCAATCAGCCCCAGCATTTT.

This rearrangement joins TRBV9 to TRBJ2-1; TRBD1 matches at 8 bases. The CDR3 is 15 amino acids. Germline V gives CDR1 SGDLS, CDR2 YYNGEE. Unmatched junction bases numbered 8, after V lost 2 bases and J lost 7 bases. CDR3 region: CASSVWGGTGNEQFF. CDR3 DNA sequence: TGTGCCAGCAGCGTCTGGGGCGGGACAGGTAATGAGCAGTTCTTC. Full variable domain (outside the CDR3, taken from reference TRBV9 and TRBJ2-1): DSGVTQTPKHLITATGQRVTLRCSPRSGDLSVYWYQQSLDQGLQFLIQYYNGEERAKGNILERFSAQQFPDLHSELNLSSLELGDSALYFCASSVWGGTGNEQFFGPGTRLTVL.

This CDR3 reads CSVADSLNYNEQFF. For the CDR3, the DNA is TGCAGCGTTGCCGACAGCCTTAACTACAATGAGCAGTTCTTC. The rearrangement links TRBV29-1 to TRBJ2-1; the D gene is possibly TRBD1 (5 bases). V gave up 4 bases and J gave up 3 bases, with 13 bases separating them. Germline V lookup: CDR1 SQVTM, CDR2 ANQGSEA. This CDR3 comprises 14 residues.

About this clone itself: One junction end does not reproduce the germline sequence, and a read error may be involved. The V call is TRBV6-5, the J call TRBJ2-3; the D is unclear. This CDR3 is 13 amino acids long. The germline gives CDR1 MNHEY, CDR2 SVGAGI. As DNA, the CDR3 is TGTACCAGCGCAACCAGTGGCACAGATACGCAGTATTTT. Translated: CTSATSGTDTQYF.

The rearrangement uses TRBV9 and TRBJ2-7; 12 bases are shared with TRBD2. The J segment lost 5 bases and the V segment lost 4 bases, leaving 7 bases of the junction unmatched. This CDR3 has 15 residues. Germline values: CDR1 SGDLS, CDR2 YYNGEE. The CDR3 here is CASSSRTSGENEQYF. CDR3 nucleotides: TGTGCCAGCAGCTCGAGGACTAGCGGGGAAAACGAGCAGTACTTC.

V usage is TRBV7-6 and J usage is TRBJ2-1; 8 bases fit TRBD2. From germline, CDR1 is SGHVS and CDR2 FNYEAQ. CDR3 length equals 15 residues. The V and J ends lost 5 bases and 4 bases, in that order; junction bases with no gene match: 7. The CDR3 loop reads CASSLRRGAYNEQFF. In nucleotides, the CDR3 is TGTGCCAGCAGCCTGAGGCGGGGGGCGTACAATGAGCAGTTCTTC.

The rearrangement joins TRBV7-9 to TRBJ2-7; TRBD1 agrees at 7 bases. The CDR3 spans 15 residues. V lost 1 base and J lost 1; bases outside the gene matches: 4. Germline V CDR1 and CDR2: SEHNR, FQNEAQ (reference sequence). The CDR3: CASSLDRDSSYEQYF. CDR3 DNA: TGTGCCAGCAGCTTAGACCGGGACAGTTCCTACGAGCAGTACTTC.

This sequence joins TRBV13 and TRBJ2-3; 10 nucleotides align to TRBD2. The length of the CDR3 is 18 residues. V dropped 0 bases and J dropped 6; count of bases not matched to a gene: 12. CDR1 and CDR2 from the germline V gene are PRHDT and FYEKMQ (reference sequence). The CDR3 bases are TGTGCCAGCAGCTTAGGGATACAGCGGGGGGGACTTATGGATACGCAGTATTTT. The encoded protein is CASSLGIQRGGLMDTQYF.

The chain employs TRBV7-6 and TRBJ1-1, with unresolved D. With 5 bases removed from V and 5 bases from J, the gap between germline ends came to 6 bases. The CDR3 sequence is 11 residues long. Germline V CDR1 and CDR2: SGHVS, FNYEAQ. CDR3 in amino acids: CASSRGTEAFF. For the CDR3, the DNA is TGTGCCAGCAGCCGAGGGACTGAAGCTTTCTTT.

This clone was detected only a few times. The chain carries TRBV7-6 and TRBJ2-1; TRBD2 aligns across 10 bases. The ends lost 0 bases at V and 7 bases at J; junction bases unmatched: 12. The CDR3 covers 18 residues. CDR1 and CDR2 (germline): SGHVS, FNYEAQ. CDR3 loop: CASSLAFDGLAGDNEQFF. CDR3 DNA: TGTGCCAGCAGCTTAGCGTTCGATGGGCTAGCGGGGGATAATGAGCAGTTCTTC. Full variable domain (remainder filled in from reference TRBV7-6 and TRBJ2-1): GAGVSQSPRYKVTKRGQDVALRCDPISGHVSLYWYRQALGQGPEFLTYFNYEAQQDKSGLPNDRFSAERPEGSISTLTIQRTEQRDSAMYRCASSLAFDGLAGDNEQFFGPGTRLTVL.